This T cell receptor (beta chain) was observed in a study of cytomegalovirus exposure and HLA in healthy donors. The primer mix had 60 Vbeta and 13 Jbeta primers. Clones were sequenced by immunoSEQ multiplex PCR, and TCRdb holds only the in-frame ones, with some missing. The data contain roughly 99,000 clones, more than 70% of them seen just once; the ten biggest clones take up 3.8%. The CDR3 has 13 residues. CDR1 and CDR2 from the germline V gene are MNHNY and SVGAGI (reference sequence). J lost 3 bases, V lost 10 bases, and 4 bases had no gene match. This chain joins TRBV6-6 and TRBJ1-5; 9 nucleotides match TRBD1. The receptor's source is a woman between 40 and 55 years old in good health and CMV-seronegative. The sequencing sample was made of PBMCs. The chain's CDR3 is CATQGAINQPQHF. CDR3 in DNA: TGTGCCACACAGGGGGCCATCAATCAGCCCCAGCATTTT.